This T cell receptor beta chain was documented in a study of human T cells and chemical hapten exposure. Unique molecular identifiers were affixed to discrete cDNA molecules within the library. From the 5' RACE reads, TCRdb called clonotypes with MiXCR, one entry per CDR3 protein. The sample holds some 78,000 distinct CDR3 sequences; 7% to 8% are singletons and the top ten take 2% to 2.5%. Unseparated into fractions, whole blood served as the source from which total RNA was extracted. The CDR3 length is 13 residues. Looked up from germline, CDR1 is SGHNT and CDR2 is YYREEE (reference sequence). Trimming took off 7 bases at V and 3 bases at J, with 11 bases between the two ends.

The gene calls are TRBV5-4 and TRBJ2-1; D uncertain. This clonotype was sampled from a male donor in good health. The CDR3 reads CASLRKDYNEQFF. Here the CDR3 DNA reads TGTGCCAGCCTTCGGAAGGACTACAATGAGCAGTTCTTC.